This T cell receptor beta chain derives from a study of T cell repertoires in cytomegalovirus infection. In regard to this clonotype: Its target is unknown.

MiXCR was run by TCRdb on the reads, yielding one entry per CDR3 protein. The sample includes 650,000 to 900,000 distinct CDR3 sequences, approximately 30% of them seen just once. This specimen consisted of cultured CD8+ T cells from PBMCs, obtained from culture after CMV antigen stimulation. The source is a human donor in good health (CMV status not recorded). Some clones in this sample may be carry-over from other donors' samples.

As DNA, the CDR3 is TGTGCCAGCAGTTACTCGATACCGGGGGCCTACAATGAGCAGTTCTTC. The encoded protein is CASSYSIPGAYNEQFF. This chain joins TRBV6-5 and TRBJ2-1; the D gene is possibly TRBD2 (6 bases). Trimming took 0 bases from V and 2 from J, leaving 11 bases between them. Germline values: CDR1 MNHEY, CDR2 SVGAGI. CDR3 length equals 16 residues.